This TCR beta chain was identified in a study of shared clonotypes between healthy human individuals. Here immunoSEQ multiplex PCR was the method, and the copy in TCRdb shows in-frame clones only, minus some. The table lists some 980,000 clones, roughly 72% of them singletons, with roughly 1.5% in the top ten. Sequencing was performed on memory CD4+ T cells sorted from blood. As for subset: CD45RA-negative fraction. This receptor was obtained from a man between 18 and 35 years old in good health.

The CDR3 nucleotides are TGTGCCAGCAGCTTGCCTAATTCACCCCTCCACTTT. Its protein product is CASSLPNSPLHF. The chain recombines TRBV5-4 with TRBJ1-6; D is undetermined. This CDR3 has 12 amino acids. Germline V gene data show CDR1 as SGHNT and CDR2 as YYREEE (reference sequence). V was shortened by 1 base and J by 6 bases, with 2 bases between the two germline ends.